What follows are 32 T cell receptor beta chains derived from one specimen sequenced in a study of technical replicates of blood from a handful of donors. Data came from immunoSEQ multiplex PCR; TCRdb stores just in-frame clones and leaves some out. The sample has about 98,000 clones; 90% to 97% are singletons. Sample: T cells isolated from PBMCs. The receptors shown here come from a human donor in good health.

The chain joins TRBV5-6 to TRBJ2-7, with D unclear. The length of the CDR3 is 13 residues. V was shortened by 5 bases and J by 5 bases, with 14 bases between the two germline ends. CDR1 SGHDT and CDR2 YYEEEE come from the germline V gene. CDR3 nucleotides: TGTGCCAGCAGACAGAACAACGTCGACGAGCAGTACTTC. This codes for CASRQNNVDEQYF.

As DNA, the CDR3 is TGTGCCAGCAGGCCCTATTGGGGCGCAGCGTCTGGGGCCAACGTCCTGACTTTC. Translation gives CASRPYWGAASGANVLTF. This chain joins TRBV7-9 and TRBJ2-6; tentatively, D is TRBD1 (5 bases). Germline V CDR1 and CDR2: SEHNR, FQNEAQ (reference sequence). This CDR3 is 18 amino acids long. Deletions cut 6 bases from V and 1 base from J, with 19 bases between. The variable domain in full, with the rest retrieved from reference TRBV7-9 and TRBJ2-6, is DTGVSQNPRHKITKRGQNVTFRCDPISEHNRLYWYRQTLGQGPEFLTYFQNEAQLEKSRLLSDRFSAERPKGSFSTLEIQRTEQGDSAMYLCASRPYWGAASGANVLTFGAGSRLTVL.

CDR3 nucleotide sequence: TGTGCCAGCAGCTTACAGGGGCGGGTATTGACAGATACGCAGTATTTT. Translation: CASSLQGRVLTDTQYF. The rearrangement links TRBV11-2 to TRBJ2-3; the D gene is possibly TRBD1 (6 bases). V shed 2 bases and J shed 3 bases, with 15 bases lying between them. Germline V gene sequence: CDR1 SGHAT, CDR2 FQNNGV. This CDR3 has 16 amino acids.

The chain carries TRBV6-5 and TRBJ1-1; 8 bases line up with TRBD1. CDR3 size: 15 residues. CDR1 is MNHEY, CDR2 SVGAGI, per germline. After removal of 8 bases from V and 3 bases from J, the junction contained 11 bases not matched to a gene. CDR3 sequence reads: CASDRGLFPDTEAFF. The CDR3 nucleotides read TGTGCCAGCGACAGGGGACTATTTCCGGACACTGAAGCTTTCTTT.

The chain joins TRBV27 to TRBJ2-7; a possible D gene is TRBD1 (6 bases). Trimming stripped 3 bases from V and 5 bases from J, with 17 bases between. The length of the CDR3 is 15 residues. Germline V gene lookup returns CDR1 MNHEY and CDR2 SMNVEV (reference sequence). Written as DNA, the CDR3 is TGTGCCAGCAGTTTTAACCGTGGGGGCCCCCACGAGCAGTACTTC. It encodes CASSFNRGGPHEQYF.

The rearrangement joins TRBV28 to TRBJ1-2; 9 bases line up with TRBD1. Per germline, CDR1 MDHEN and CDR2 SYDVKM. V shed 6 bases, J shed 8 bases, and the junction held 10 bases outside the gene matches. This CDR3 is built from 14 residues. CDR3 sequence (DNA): TGTGCCAGCAGCCAACAGGGGGCTCCGCGGGGCTACACCTTC. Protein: CASSQQGAPRGYTF.

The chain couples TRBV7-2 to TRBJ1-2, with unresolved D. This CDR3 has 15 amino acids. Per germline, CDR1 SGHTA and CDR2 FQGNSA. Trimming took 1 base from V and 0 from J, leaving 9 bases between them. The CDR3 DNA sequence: TGTGCCAGCAGCTTAGAGGGAGCGCCTAACTATGGCTACACCTTC. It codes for CASSLEGAPNYGYTF. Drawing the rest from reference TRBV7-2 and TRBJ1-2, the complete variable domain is GAGVSQSPSNKVTEKGKDVELRCDPISGHTALYWYRQSLGQGLEFLIYFQGNSAPDKSGLPSDRFSAERTGGSVSTLTIQRTQQEDSAVYLCASSLEGAPNYGYTFGSGTRLTVV.

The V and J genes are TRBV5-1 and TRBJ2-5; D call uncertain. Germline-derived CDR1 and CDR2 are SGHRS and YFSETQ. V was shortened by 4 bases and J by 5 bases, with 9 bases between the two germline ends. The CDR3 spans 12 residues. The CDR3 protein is CASSADMETQYF. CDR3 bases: TGCGCCAGCAGCGCAGACATGGAGACCCAGTACTTC. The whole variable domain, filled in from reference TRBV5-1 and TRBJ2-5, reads KAGVTQTPRYLIKTRGQQVTLSCSPISGHRSVSWYQQTPGQGLQFLFEYFSETQRNKGNFPGRFSGRQFSNSRSEMNVSTLELGDSALYLCASSADMETQYFGPGTRLLVL.

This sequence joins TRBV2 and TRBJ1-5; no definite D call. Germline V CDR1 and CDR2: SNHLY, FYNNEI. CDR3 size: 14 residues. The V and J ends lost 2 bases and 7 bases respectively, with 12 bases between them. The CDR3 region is CASSEYGFRQPQHF. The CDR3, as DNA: TGTGCCAGCAGTGAATATGGATTCAGGCAGCCCCAGCATTTT. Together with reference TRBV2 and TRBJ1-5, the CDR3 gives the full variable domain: EPEVTQTPSHQVTQMGQEVILRCVPISNHLYFYWYRQILGQKVEFLVSFYNNEISEKSEIFDDQFSVERPDGSNFTLKIRSTKLEDSAMYFCASSEYGFRQPQHFGDGTRLSIL.

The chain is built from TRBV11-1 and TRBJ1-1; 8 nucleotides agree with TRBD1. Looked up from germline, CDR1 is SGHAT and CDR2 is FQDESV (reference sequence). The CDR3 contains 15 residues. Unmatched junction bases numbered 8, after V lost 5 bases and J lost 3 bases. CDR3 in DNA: TGTGCCAGCAGCCCCCGGGACAGGAAAGACACTGAAGCTTTCTTT. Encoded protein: CASSPRDRKDTEAFF. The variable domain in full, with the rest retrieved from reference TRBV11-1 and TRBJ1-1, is EAEVAQSPRYKITEKSQAVAFWCDPISGHATLYWYRQILGQGPELLVQFQDESVVDDSQLPKDRFSAERLKGVDSTLKIQPAELGDSAMYLCASSPRDRKDTEAFFGQGTRLTVV.

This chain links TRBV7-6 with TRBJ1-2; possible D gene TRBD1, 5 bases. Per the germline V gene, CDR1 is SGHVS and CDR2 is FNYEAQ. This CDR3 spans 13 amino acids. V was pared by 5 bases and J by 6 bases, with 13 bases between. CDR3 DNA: TGTGCCAGCAGCCCAAGGAGGGGAGATGGCTACACCTTC. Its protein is CASSPRRGDGYTF.

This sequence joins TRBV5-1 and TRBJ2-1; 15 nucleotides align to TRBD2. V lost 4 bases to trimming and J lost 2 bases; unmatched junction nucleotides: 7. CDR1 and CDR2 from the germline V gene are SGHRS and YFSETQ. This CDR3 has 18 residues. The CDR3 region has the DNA TGCGCCAGCAGCCCCTCGGGGACTAGCGGGGGGACCTACAATGAGCAGTTCTTC. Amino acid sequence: CASSPSGTSGGTYNEQFF.

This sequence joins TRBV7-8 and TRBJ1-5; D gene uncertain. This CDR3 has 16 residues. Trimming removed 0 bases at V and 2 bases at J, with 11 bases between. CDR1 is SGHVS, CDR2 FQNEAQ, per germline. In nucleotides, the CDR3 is TGTGCCAGCAGCTTAGCGCGATACAGCCGCAATCAGCCCCAGCATTTT. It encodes CASSLARYSRNQPQHF.

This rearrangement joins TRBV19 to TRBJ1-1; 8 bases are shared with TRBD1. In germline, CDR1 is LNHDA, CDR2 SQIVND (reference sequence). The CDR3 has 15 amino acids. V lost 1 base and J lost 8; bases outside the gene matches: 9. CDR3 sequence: CASSIVERDRTEAFF. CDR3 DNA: TGTGCCAGTAGTATAGTGGAAAGGGACAGGACGGAAGCTTTCTTT.

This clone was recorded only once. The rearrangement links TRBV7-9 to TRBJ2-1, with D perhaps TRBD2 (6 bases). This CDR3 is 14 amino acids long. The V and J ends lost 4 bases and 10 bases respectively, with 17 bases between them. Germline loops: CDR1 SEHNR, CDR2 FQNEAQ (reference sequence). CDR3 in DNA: TGTGCCAGCAGCTCGGGACTCGACGGGGGAGAGCAGTTCTTC. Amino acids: CASSSGLDGGEQFF.

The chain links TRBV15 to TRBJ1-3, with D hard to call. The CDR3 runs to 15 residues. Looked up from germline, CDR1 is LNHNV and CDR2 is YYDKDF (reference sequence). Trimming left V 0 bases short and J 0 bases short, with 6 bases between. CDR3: CATSREHLSGNTIYF. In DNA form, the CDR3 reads TGTGCCACCAGCAGAGAACACCTCTCTGGAAACACCATATATTTT.

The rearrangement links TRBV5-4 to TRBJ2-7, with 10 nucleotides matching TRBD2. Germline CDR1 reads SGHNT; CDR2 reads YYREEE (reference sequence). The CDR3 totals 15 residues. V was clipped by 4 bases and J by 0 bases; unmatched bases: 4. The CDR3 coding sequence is TGTGCCAGCAGCCCTGCTAGCGGGAGCTCCTACGAGCAGTACTTC. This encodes CASSPASGSSYEQYF. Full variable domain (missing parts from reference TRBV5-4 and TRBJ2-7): ETGVTQSPTHLIKTRGQQVTLRCSSQSGHNTVSWYQQALGQGPQFIFQYYREEENGRGNFPPRFSGLQFPNYSSELNVNALELDDSALYLCASSPASGSSYEQYFGPGTRLTVT.

In DNA form, the CDR3 reads TGTGCCAGCAGTCTCACTAGCGGTTACAATGAGCAGTTCTTC. Protein product: CASSLTSGYNEQFF. This chain uses TRBV28 with TRBJ2-1, with 8 nucleotides matching TRBD2. Germline CDR1 and CDR2: MDHEN and SYDVKM. There are 14 residues in the CDR3. Losses at the gene ends were 5 bases for V and 4 bases for J; bases not matched to a gene: 4.

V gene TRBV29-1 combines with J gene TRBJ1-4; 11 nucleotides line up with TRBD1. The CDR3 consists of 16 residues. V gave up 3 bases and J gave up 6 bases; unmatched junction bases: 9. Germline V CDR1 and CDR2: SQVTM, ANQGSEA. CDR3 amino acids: CSVESLGQGEDEKLFF. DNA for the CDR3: TGCAGCGTTGAGAGTTTGGGACAGGGGGAGGATGAAAAACTGTTTTTT.

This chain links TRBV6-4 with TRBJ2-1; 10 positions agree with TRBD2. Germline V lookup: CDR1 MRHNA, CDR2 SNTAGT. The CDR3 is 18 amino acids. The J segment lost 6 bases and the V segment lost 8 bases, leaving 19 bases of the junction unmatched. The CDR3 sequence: CASRRTSGVWGGLNEQFF. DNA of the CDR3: TGTGCCAGCCGTCGGACTAGCGGAGTATGGGGAGGTCTCAATGAGCAGTTCTTC.

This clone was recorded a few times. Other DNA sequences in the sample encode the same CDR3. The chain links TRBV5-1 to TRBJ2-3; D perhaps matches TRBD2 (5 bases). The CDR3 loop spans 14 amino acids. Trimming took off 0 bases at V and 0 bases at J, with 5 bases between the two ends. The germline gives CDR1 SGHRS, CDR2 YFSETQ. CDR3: CASSLGGSTDTQYF. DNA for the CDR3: TGCGCCAGCAGCTTGGGCGGGAGCACAGATACGCAGTATTTT.

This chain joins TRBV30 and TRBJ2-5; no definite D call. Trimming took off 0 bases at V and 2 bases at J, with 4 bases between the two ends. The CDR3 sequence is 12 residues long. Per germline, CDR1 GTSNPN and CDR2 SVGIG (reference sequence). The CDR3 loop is CAWSVTQETQYF. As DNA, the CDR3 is TGTGCCTGGAGTGTTACTCAAGAGACCCAGTACTTC.

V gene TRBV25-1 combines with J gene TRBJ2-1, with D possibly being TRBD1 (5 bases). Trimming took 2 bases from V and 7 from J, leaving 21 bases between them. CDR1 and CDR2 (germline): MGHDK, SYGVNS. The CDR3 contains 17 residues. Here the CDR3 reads CASSESIRAQGWNEQFF. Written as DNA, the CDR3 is TGTGCCAGCAGTGAAAGTATCCGAGCTCAGGGATGGAATGAGCAGTTCTTC.

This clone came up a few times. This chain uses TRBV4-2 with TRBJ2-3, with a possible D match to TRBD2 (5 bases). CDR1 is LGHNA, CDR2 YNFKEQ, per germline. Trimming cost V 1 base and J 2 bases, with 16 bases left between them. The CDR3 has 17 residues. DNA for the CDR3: TGTGCCAGCAGCCAAGGGGAGACTACCATTCCCACAGATACGCAGTATTTT. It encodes CASSQGETTIPTDTQYF.

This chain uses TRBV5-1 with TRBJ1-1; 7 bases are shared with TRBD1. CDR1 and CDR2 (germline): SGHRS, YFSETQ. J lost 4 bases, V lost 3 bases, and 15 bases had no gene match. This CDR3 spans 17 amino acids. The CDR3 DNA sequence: TGCGCCAGCAGCTACTCAACTGTAGGGGGCGCGAGCACTGAAGCTTTCTTT. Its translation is CASSYSTVGGASTEAFF.

Here the CDR3 reads CAWSVTFQQGEQYF. The CDR3, as DNA: TGTGCCTGGAGTGTAACGTTCCAACAGGGCGAGCAGTACTTC. This chain joins TRBV30 and TRBJ2-7, with D possibly matching TRBD1 (6 bases). There are 14 residues in the CDR3. V lost 0 bases and J 6 bases, leaving 15 bases between the germline ends. From germline, CDR1 is GTSNPN and CDR2 SVGIG (reference sequence).

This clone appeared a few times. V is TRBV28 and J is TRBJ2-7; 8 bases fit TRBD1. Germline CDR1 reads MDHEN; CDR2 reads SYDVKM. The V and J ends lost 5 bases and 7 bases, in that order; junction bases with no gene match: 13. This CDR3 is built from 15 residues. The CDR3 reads CASSPWDRTIWEQYF. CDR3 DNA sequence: TGTGCCAGCAGTCCGTGGGACAGGACCATATGGGAGCAGTACTTC. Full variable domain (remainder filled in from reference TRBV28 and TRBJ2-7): DVKVTQSSRYLVKRTGEKVFLECVQDMDHENMFWYRQDPGLGLRLIYFSYDVKMKEKGDIPEGYSVSREKKERFSLILESASTNQTSMYLCASSPWDRTIWEQYFGPGTRLTVT.

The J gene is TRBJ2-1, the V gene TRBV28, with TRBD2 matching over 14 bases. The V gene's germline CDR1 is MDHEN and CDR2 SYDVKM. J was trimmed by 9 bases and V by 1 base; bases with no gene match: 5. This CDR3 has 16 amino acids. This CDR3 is CASSLFGTSGSGEQFF. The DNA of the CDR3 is TGTGCCAGCAGTTTATTCGGGACTAGCGGGAGTGGTGAGCAGTTCTTC. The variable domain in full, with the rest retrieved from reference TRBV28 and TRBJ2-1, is DVKVTQSSRYLVKRTGEKVFLECVQDMDHENMFWYRQDPGLGLRLIYFSYDVKMKEKGDIPEGYSVSREKKERFSLILESASTNQTSMYLCASSLFGTSGSGEQFFGPGTRLTVL.

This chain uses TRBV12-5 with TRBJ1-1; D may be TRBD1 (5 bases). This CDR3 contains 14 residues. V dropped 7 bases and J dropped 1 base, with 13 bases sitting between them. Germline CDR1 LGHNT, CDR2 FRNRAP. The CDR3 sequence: CASAPTVWNTEAFF. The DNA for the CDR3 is TGTGCTAGTGCCCCGACAGTTTGGAACACTGAAGCTTTCTTT. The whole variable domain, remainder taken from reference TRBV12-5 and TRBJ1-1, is DARVTQTPRHKVTEMGQEVTMRCQPILGHNTVFWYRQTMMQGLELLAYFRNRAPLDDSGMPKDRFSAEMPDATLATLKIQPSEPRDSAVYFCASAPTVWNTEAFFGQGTRLTVV.

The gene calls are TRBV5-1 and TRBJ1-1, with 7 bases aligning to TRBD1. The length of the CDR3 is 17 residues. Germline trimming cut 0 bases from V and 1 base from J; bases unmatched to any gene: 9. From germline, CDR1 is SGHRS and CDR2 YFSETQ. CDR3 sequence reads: CASSLVLRGQWNTEAFF. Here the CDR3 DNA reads TGCGCCAGCAGCTTGGTGCTAAGGGGGCAATGGAACACTGAAGCTTTCTTT.

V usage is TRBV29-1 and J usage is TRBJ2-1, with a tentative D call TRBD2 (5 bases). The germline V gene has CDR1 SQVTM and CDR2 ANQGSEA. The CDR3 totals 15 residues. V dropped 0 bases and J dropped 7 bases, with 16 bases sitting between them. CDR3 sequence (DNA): TGCAGCGTTGAAGATCGGTTAGCGTGGGGTAATGAGCAGTTCTTC. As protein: CSVEDRLAWGNEQFF.

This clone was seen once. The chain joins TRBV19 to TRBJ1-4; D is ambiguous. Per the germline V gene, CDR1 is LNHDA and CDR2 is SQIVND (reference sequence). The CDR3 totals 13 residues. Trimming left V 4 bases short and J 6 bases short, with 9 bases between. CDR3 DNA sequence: TGTGCCAGTAGTACTCAGGATGATGAAAAACTGTTTTTT. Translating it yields CASSTQDDEKLFF. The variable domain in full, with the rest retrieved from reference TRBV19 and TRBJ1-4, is DGGITQSPKYLFRKEGQNVTLSCEQNLNHDAMYWYRQDPGQGLRLIYYSQIVNDFQKGDIAEGYSVSREKKESFPLTVTSAQKNPTAFYLCASSTQDDEKLFFGSGTQLSVL.